The 20 T cell receptor beta chains in this list originate from one sample, sequenced in a study of blood T cells in healthy people across ages. A second roughly 6 to 11 cycle PCR used barcoded and J-beta primers. TCRdb itself ran the 5' RACE reads through MiXCR, one entry per CDR3 protein. The table shows about 970,000 distinct CDR3 sequences, with 51% occurring only once. Sequencing used blood. The receptors derive from a woman aged 60-75 years in good health.

Remarks on this clonotype: A much bigger clone sits one base away, suggesting this may be a read error. The rearrangement joins TRBV18 to TRBJ1-4, with D maybe TRBD1 (5 bases). The ends were cut back, 5 bases at V and 4 bases at J, with 17 bases in the middle. There are 16 residues in the CDR3. Germline lookup yields CDR1 KGHSH and CDR2 LQKENI. The CDR3 DNA reads as TGTGCCAGCTCAACACGGGACCCTTCGCTTAATGAAAAACTGTTTTTT. Amino acids: CASSTRDPSLNEKLFF.

This clonotype turned up a few times. This chain links TRBV25-1 with TRBJ2-5; TRBD2 agrees at 9 bases. V shed 8 bases and J 1 base; nucleotides not matched to a gene: 2. In germline, CDR1 is MGHDK, CDR2 SYGVNS. This CDR3 spans 13 amino acids. Written as DNA, the CDR3 is TGTGCCAGCGGAGCGGGGGGCCAAGAGACCCAGTACTTC. It yields the protein CASGAGGQETQYF.

This clonotype was recorded at least ten times. The chain joins TRBV15 to TRBJ2-6; D ambiguous. V was shortened by 6 bases and J by 0 bases, with 9 bases between the two germline ends. Germline CDR1 is LNHNV and CDR2 is YYDKDF (reference sequence). The CDR3 loop spans 15 amino acids. The CDR3 nucleotides read TGTGCCACCAGGTTCTCTCACTCTGGGGCCAACGTCCTGACTTTC. Amino acids: CATRFSHSGANVLTF. The full variable domain, its missing parts supplied by reference TRBV15 and TRBJ2-6, is DAMVIQNPRYQVTQFGKPVTLSCSQTLNHNVMYWYQQKSSQAPKLLFHYYDKDFNNEADTPDNFQSRRPNTSFCFLDIRSPGLGDTAMYLCATRFSHSGANVLTFGAGSRLTVL.

The V and J genes are TRBV27 and TRBJ1-1, with a weak D call TRBD1 (6 bases). The length of the CDR3 is 12 residues. The V gene's germline CDR1 is MNHEY and CDR2 SMNVEV (reference sequence). V was cut by 5 bases and J by 8 bases, with 12 bases left in between. The CDR3 spells CASSPSTGEAFF. Written as DNA, the CDR3 is TGTGCCAGCAGTCCCTCAACAGGGGAAGCTTTCTTT.

The chain joins TRBV7-9 to TRBJ2-2; the match to TRBD2 covers 12 bases. This CDR3 has 16 amino acids. Losses at the gene ends were 4 bases for V and 5 bases for J; bases not matched to a gene: 5. The germline V gene has CDR1 SEHNR and CDR2 FQNEAQ (reference sequence). This CDR3 reads CASSSLTSGRTGELFF. The CDR3 coding sequence is TGTGCCAGCAGCTCCTTGACTAGCGGGAGAACCGGGGAGCTGTTTTTT.

This clonotype has just one count. The V gene is TRBV11-2, the J gene TRBJ2-6; maybe TRBD1 (5 bases). Trimming took off 4 bases at V and 1 base at J, with 14 bases between the two ends. Germline CDR1 reads SGHAT; CDR2 reads FQNNGV. CDR3 length: 17 amino acids. DNA for the CDR3: TGTGCCAGCAGCTCTATCAGGGCCCCTTCTGGGGCCAACGTCCTGACTTTC. Its protein product is CASSSIRAPSGANVLTF.

The chain carries TRBV20-1 and TRBJ1-6; 7 bases map to TRBD1. The V gene end was trimmed by 7 bases and the J gene end by 10 bases; junction bases not matched to a gene: 7. The CDR3 has 12 amino acids. Looked up from germline, CDR1 is DFQATT and CDR2 is SNEGSKA (reference sequence). CDR3 sequence (DNA): TGCAGTGTCCCAGGGGGGGGATCACCCCTCCACTTT. Protein sequence: CSVPGGGSPLHF.

The rearrangement joins TRBV6-5 to TRBJ2-5; tentatively, D is TRBD1 (6 bases). TRBJ2-7 matches the DNA end more closely, so the J call is doubtful. Germline CDR1 and CDR2: MNHEY and SVGAGI. There are 17 residues in the CDR3. The CDR3 DNA reads as TGTGCCAGCAGTTACTCGACGCGAGTTCAGGGGAAGGGCGAGCAGTACTTC. It specifies CASSYSTRVQGKGEQYF.

The table lists this clonotype with a few counts. The J gene is TRBJ1-1, the V gene TRBV20-1; possibly TRBD1 for D (6 bases). In germline, CDR1 is DFQATT, CDR2 SNEGSKA (reference sequence). The CDR3 totals 13 residues. V was shortened by 6 bases and J by 5 bases, with 16 bases between the two germline ends. The DNA for the CDR3 is TGCAGTGCCGAGGCGCAGGGGAGGACTGAAGCTTTCTTT. Translated, it gives CSAEAQGRTEAFF.

In this sample, this clonotype turned up a few times. The gene calls are TRBV28 and TRBJ1-1; TRBD1 matches at 10 bases. With 3 bases clipped from V and 5 bases from J, the junction kept 6 bases outside the gene matches. The CDR3 covers 15 residues. Germline V gene sequence: CDR1 MDHEN, CDR2 SYDVKM. Here the CDR3 reads CASSLSGQGRTEAFF. DNA for the CDR3: TGTGCCAGCAGTTTGTCGGGACAGGGGAGGACTGAAGCTTTCTTT. Using reference TRBV28 and TRBJ1-1 for the parts outside the CDR3, the full variable domain is DVKVTQSSRYLVKRTGEKVFLECVQDMDHENMFWYRQDPGLGLRLIYFSYDVKMKEKGDIPEGYSVSREKKERFSLILESASTNQTSMYLCASSLSGQGRTEAFFGQGTRLTVV.

The gene calls are TRBV6-6 and TRBJ2-7; D call uncertain. The CDR3 extends over 14 amino acids. V was shortened by 8 bases and J by 0 bases, with 14 bases between the two germline ends. The germline gives CDR1 MNHNY, CDR2 SVGAGI (reference sequence). CDR3 loop: CASALYLTSYEQYF. CDR3 nucleotide sequence: TGTGCCAGCGCCTTATACTTGACCTCCTACGAGCAGTACTTC.

This clonotype was detected only once. The chain couples TRBV4-2 to TRBJ2-2; D might be TRBD1 (5 bases). Trimming pared 0 bases from V and 7 bases from J, leaving 21 bases between. This CDR3 comprises 18 residues. The germline gives CDR1 LGHNA, CDR2 YNFKEQ. CDR3 sequence (DNA): TGTGCCAGCAGCCAAGAAACTCCAGGGTACGATCAGGGCGGGGAGCTGTTTTTT. Its protein product is CASSQETPGYDQGGELFF.

CDR3 sequence: CASSQDTGRETGAFF. The CDR3 nucleotides read TGCGCCAGCAGCCAAGATACAGGGAGGGAAACGGGAGCTTTCTTT. This chain links TRBV4-3 with TRBJ1-1, with D possibly being TRBD1 (6 bases). Looked up from germline, CDR1 is LGHNA and CDR2 is YSLEER. Trimming stripped 0 bases from V and 10 bases from J, with 18 bases between. The CDR3 sequence is 15 residues long.

This clonotype was found a few times. The junction differs from germline at one of its ends, possibly a read error. This chain uses TRBV15 with TRBJ2-4, with D possibly TRBD2 on 6 matching bases. The germline V gene has CDR1 LNHNV and CDR2 YYDKDF (reference sequence). This CDR3 comprises 16 residues. For the CDR3, the DNA is TGTGCCACCAGCGGAGATAGAGCGGGAGCCAAAAACATTCAGTACTTC. Its translation: CATSGDRAGAKNIQYF.

This CDR3 reads CASSFRASPLHF. CDR3 DNA: TGTGCCAGCAGTTTCAGGGCTTCACCCCTCCACTTT. The chain links TRBV27 to TRBJ1-6, with a tentative D call TRBD1 (5 bases). The CDR3 is 12 residues long. V was shortened by 3 bases and J by 9 bases, with 6 bases between the two germline ends. Germline values: CDR1 MNHEY, CDR2 SMNVEV (reference sequence).

The V call is TRBV2, the J call TRBJ2-5; D is unclear. Deletions cut 6 bases from V and 1 base from J, with 15 bases between. CDR3 length: 15 amino acids. The germline V gene encodes CDR1 SNHLY and CDR2 FYNNEI. The DNA for the CDR3 is TGTGCCAGCAGCGATAGGATCCGGGCCCAAGAGACCCAGTACTTC. It codes for CASSDRIRAQETQYF.

The V gene is TRBV12-3 or TRBV12-4, the J gene TRBJ1-5, with D tentatively TRBD1 (6 bases). The V end lost 6 bases, the J end lost 4 bases, and 16 bases lay between the germline ends. CDR3 length equals 15 residues. The CDR3 sequence is CASSRQGGGNQPQHF. CDR3 nucleotides: TGTGCCAGCAGCCGTCAGGGAGGGGGTAATCAGCCCCAGCATTTT.

The chain has TRBV15 and TRBJ2-3, with D tentatively TRBD2 (6 bases). V gave up 1 base and J gave up 5 bases, with 16 bases separating them. CDR3 size: 16 residues. From germline, CDR1 is LNHNV and CDR2 YYDKDF (reference sequence). The CDR3 protein is CATSRGIAAPRDTQYF. The CDR3 nucleotides read TGTGCCACCAGCAGAGGGATAGCGGCGCCCCGAGATACGCAGTATTTT.

The rearrangement joins TRBV2 to TRBJ2-7; the D gene is possibly TRBD2 (6 bases). This CDR3 comprises 12 residues. The V gene lost 8 bases and the J gene lost 3 bases, with 11 bases spanning the gap. The V gene's germline CDR1 is SNHLY and CDR2 FYNNEI. The CDR3 reads CASLLGGYEQYF. CDR3 bases: TGTGCCAGCCTTCTGGGGGGCTACGAGCAGTACTTC.

The chain couples TRBV21-1 to TRBJ2-1; TRBD1 is the table's D call, not checked against the DNA. TRBV21-1 has pseudogene status. The CDR3 sequence is 17 residues long. As DNA, the CDR3 is TGTGCCAGCAGCAAAAGACCGGGGCCGAGGGGGGACAATGAGCAGTTCTTC. Protein: CASSKRPGPRGDNEQFF.